This TCR beta chain stems from a study of cytomegalovirus exposure and HLA in healthy donors. Data came from immunoSEQ multiplex PCR; TCRdb stores just in-frame clones and leaves some out. The sample shows approximately 280,000 clones, approximately 88% of them seen only once. Germline-derived CDR1 and CDR2 are MNHNY and SVGAGI (reference sequence). CDR3 length: 13 amino acids. V gave up 6 bases and J gave up 5 bases, with 13 bases separating them. The receptor was isolated from a woman under 30 in good health and CMV-seronegative. The chain couples TRBV6-6 to TRBJ2-5, with D perhaps TRBD1 (5 bases). What was sequenced was PBMCs. CDR3 nucleotides: TGTGCCAGCAGCCAGACAAGGGGCGAGACCCAGTACTTC. Translation gives CASSQTRGETQYF.